Reported below is one T cell receptor beta chain. As yet, its antigen is unknown. The sample originates from a study of OX40 agonist ivuxolimab in advanced cancers. Study information: Administration of intravenous ivuxolimab to patients occurred every 2 weeks at 0.01 to 10 mg/kg. Study-wide results and caveats: Clones of CD4+ and CD8+ blood T cells grew by week 6 at doses of 0.1 to 3.0 mg/kg.

Libraries were prepared by immunoSEQ multiplex PCR; TCRdb keeps only in-frame clonotypes and omits some of them. The sample carries 80,000 to 100,000 clones, 87% recorded once. Per germline, CDR1 SGHDT and CDR2 YYEEEE. This CDR3 comprises 13 residues. V lost 4 bases and J 6 bases, leaving 13 bases between the germline ends. The sample in question was CD4+ or CD8+ T cells sorted from blood, obtained in a trial of the OX40 agonist ivuxolimab. The source is an adult with an advanced solid tumor such as melanoma, head and neck, liver or kidney cancer. The chain links TRBV5-6 to TRBJ1-2; D is uncertain. Here the CDR3 reads CASSPIGFHGYTF. The DNA of the CDR3 is TGTGCCAGCAGCCCAATAGGGTTTCATGGCTACACCTTC.